Presented here are 3 T cell receptor beta chains from one specimen sequenced in a study of cytomegalovirus exposure and HLA in healthy donors. The assay was immunoSEQ multiplex PCR, and TCRdb's table has in-frame clones only and misses some. The sample shows around 150,000 clones, approximately 91% of them seen only once. Sample: PBMCs. Every receptor here comes from a woman under 30 in good health and CMV-seropositive.

This rearrangement joins TRBV5-1 to TRBJ2-1, with D possibly TRBD2 on 6 matching bases. Germline CDR1 SGHRS, CDR2 YFSETQ. Trimming left V 0 bases short and J 9 bases short, with 13 bases between. The CDR3 runs 14 residues. CDR3 DNA sequence: TGCGCCAGCAGCTTGGGAGGAGGGATGGGTGAGCAGTTCTTC. Translation gives CASSLGGGMGEQFF.

The rearrangement joins TRBV6-1 to TRBJ1-2; 7 positions match TRBD1. This CDR3 is 14 amino acids long. The germline CDR1 and CDR2 sequences are MNHNS and SASEGT. V lost 3 bases, J lost 4 bases, and 5 bases stayed unmatched. In DNA form, the CDR3 reads TGTGCCAGCAGTGAGAGGGGGCAAGCCTATGGCTACACCTTC. Translated, it gives CASSERGQAYGYTF.

The CDR3 is CAWSVLPRTGEGKGTQYF. The CDR3 bases are TGTGCCTGGAGTGTACTCCCTCGGACAGGGGAGGGCAAGGGGACCCAGTACTTC. The chain recombines TRBV30 with TRBJ2-5; the match to TRBD1 covers 9 bases. There are 18 residues in the CDR3. From germline, CDR1 is GTSNPN and CDR2 SVGIG (reference sequence). The V gene end was trimmed by 0 bases and the J gene end by 7 bases; junction bases not matched to a gene: 18.